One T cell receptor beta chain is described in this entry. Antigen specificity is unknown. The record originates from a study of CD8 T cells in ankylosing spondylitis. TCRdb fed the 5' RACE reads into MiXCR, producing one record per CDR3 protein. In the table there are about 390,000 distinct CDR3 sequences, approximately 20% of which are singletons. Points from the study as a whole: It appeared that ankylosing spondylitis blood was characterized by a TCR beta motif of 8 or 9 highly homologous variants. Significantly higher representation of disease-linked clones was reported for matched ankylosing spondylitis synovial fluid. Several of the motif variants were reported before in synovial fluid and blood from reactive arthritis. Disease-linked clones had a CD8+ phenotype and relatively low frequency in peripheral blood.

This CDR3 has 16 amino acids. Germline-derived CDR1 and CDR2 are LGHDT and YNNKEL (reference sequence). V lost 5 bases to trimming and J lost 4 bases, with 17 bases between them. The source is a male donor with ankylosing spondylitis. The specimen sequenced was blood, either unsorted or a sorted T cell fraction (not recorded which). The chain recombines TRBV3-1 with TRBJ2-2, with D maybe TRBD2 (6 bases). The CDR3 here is CASSFLQLGGTGELFF. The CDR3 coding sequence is TGTGCCAGCAGCTTCCTCCAGCTCGGGGGCACCGGGGAGCTGTTTTTT.